One T cell receptor beta chain is described in this entry. Antigen unknown. TCR beta CDR3 sequences were amplified from RNA transcripts. The TCR CDR3 first-round RT-PCR relied on the HTBI primer set. TCRdb reprocessed the multiplex PCR reads via MiXCR and lists one record per CDR3 protein. The table has roughly 740,000 distinct CDR3 sequences, about a sixth seen once. Patients were excluded because of uncontrolled infection, other autoimmune disease, pregnancy or lactation. Fresh peripheral blood, more than 9 ml, yielded the PBMCs. These data belong to a study of T cells in Graves' hyperthyroidism and ophthalmopathy. Study-wide findings and caveats: Appearing also in blood were most of the thyroid clonotypes expanded above 0.001.

Sequencing used blood. The receptor comes from a man between 18 and 29 years old with Graves' hyperthyroidism.

CDR3 amino acids: CATSRDGQFSNQPQHF. CDR3 DNA: TGTGCCACCAGCAGAGATGGGCAGTTTAGCAATCAGCCCCAGCATTTT. This chain links TRBV15 with TRBJ1-5; D is uncertain. This CDR3 region has 16 residues. V was pared by 0 bases and J by 0 bases, with 9 bases between. Germline values: CDR1 LNHNV, CDR2 YYDKDF (reference sequence).